This TCR beta chain was sequenced during a study of identifying expanded T cells in peripheral blood. Profiling relied on immunoSEQ multiplex PCR, and the TCRdb table lists in-frame clones only, not all of them. Of nearly 60,000 clones in the sample, about 92% were seen once. V lost 0 bases to trimming and J lost 7 bases; unmatched junction nucleotides: 9. The CDR3 loop spans 15 amino acids. CDR1 and CDR2 (germline): SGDLS, YYNGEE. V and J are TRBV9 and TRBJ2-5; 7 positions agree with TRBD1. The sequenced material came from blood. The TCR comes from a person aged 18 to 69 in good health. CDR3 in amino acids: CASSVGFQGVGTQYF. In DNA form, the CDR3 reads TGTGCCAGCAGCGTAGGTTTCCAGGGGGTCGGGACCCAGTACTTC.